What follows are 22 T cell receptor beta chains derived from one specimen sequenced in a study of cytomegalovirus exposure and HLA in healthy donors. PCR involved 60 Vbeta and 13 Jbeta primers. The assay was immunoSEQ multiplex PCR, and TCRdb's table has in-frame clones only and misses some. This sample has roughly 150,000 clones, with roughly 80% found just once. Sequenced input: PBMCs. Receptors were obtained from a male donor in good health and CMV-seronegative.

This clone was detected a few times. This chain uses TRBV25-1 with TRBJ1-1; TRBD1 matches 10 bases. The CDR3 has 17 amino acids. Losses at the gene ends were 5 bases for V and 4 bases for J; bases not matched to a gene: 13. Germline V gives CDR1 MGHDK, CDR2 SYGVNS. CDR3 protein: CASSIEMTGGAGTEAFF. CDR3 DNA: TGTGCCAGCAGTATAGAAATGACAGGGGGCGCCGGCACTGAAGCTTTCTTT.

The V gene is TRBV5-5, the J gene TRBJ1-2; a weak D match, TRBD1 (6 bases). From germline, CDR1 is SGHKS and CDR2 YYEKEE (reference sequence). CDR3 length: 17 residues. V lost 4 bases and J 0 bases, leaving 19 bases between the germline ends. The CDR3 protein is CASSPGGATLANYGYTF. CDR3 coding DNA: TGTGCCAGCAGCCCGGGGGGGGCTACATTAGCTAACTATGGCTACACCTTC.

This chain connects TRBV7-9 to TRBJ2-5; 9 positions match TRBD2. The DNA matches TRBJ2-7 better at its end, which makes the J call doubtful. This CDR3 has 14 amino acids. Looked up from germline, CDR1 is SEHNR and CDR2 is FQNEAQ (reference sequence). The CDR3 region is CASSGGLAINEQYF. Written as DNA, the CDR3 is TGTGCCAGCAGCGGTGGACTAGCGATCAACGAGCAGTACTTC.

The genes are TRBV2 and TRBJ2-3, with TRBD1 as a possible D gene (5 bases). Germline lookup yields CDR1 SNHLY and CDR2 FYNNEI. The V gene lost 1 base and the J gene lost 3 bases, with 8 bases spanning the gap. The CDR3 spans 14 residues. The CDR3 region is CASSEGQFTDTQYF. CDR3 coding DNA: TGTGCCAGCAGTGAAGGACAGTTTACAGATACGCAGTATTTT.

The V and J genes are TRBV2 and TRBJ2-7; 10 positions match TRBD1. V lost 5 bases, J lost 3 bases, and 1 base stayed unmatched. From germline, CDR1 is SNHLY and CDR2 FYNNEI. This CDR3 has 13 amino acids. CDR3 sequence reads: CASSRDRGYEQYF. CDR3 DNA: TGTGCCAGCAGTCGGGACAGGGGCTACGAGCAGTACTTC. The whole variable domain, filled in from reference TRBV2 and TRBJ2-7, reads EPEVTQTPSHQVTQMGQEVILRCVPISNHLYFYWYRQILGQKVEFLVSFYNNEISEKSEIFDDQFSVERPDGSNFTLKIRSTKLEDSAMYFCASSRDRGYEQYFGPGTRLTVT.

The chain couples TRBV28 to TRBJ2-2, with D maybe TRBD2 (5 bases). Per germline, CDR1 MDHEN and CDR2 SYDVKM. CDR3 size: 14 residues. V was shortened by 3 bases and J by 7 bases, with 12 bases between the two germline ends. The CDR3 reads CASSLWTPGGELFF. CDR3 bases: TGTGCCAGCAGTTTGTGGACTCCTGGCGGGGAGCTGTTTTTT.

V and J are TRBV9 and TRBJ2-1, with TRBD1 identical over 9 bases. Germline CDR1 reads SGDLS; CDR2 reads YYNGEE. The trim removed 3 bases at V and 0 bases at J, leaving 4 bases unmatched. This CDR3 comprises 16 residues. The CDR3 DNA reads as TGTGCCAGCAGCGGCGGACAGGGGAGCTCCTACAATGAGCAGTTCTTC. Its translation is CASSGGQGSSYNEQFF.

The CDR3 nucleotides are TGTGCCAGCGGCGGGACAGGGAAATCCTACGAGCAGTACTTC. The encoded protein is CASGGTGKSYEQYF. The V call is TRBV6-5, the J call TRBJ2-7, with TRBD1 identical over 9 bases. The CDR3 is 14 residues long. Trimming removed 8 bases from V and 1 base from J; junction bases left unmatched: 6. Germline V gene lookup returns CDR1 MNHEY and CDR2 SVGAGI.

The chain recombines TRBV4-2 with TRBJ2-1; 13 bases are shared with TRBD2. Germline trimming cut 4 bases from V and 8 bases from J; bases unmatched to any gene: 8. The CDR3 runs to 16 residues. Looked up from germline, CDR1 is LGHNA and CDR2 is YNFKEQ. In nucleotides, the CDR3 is TGTGCCAGCAGCCGAACCGGGACTAGCGGGGTGGATGAGCAGTTCTTC. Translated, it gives CASSRTGTSGVDEQFF.

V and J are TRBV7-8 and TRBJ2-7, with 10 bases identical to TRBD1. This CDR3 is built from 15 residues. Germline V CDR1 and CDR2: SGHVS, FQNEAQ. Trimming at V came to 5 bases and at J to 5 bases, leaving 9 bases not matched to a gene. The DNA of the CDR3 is TGTGCCAGCAGCCAGAGGGGACAGGGGTCCCACGAGCAGTACTTC. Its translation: CASSQRGQGSHEQYF. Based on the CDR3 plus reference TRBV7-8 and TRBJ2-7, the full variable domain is GAGVSQSPRYKVAKRGQDVALRCDPISGHVSLFWYQQALGQGPEFLTYFQNEAQLDKSGLPSDRFFAERPEGSVSTLKIQRTQQEDSAVYLCASSQRGQGSHEQYFGPGTRLTVT.

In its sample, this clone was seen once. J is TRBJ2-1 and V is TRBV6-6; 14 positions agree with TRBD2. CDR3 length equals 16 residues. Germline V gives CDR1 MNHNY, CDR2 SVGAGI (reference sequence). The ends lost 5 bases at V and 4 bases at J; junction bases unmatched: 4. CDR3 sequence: CASSGGTSGSYNEQFF. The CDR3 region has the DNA TGTGCCAGCAGTGGCGGGACTAGCGGGAGTTACAATGAGCAGTTCTTC.

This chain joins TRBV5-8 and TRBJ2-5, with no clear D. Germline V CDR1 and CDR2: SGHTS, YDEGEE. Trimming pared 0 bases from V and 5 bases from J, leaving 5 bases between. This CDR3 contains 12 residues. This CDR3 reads CASSLGRETQYF. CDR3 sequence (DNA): TGTGCCAGCAGCTTGGGGCGGGAGACCCAGTACTTC.

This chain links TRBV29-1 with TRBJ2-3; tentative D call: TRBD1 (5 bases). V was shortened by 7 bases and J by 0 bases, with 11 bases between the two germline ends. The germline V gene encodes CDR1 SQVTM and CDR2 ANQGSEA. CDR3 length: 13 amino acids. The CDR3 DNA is TGCAGCGCCAGGCAGGGAAGCACAGATACGCAGTATTTT. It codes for CSARQGSTDTQYF.

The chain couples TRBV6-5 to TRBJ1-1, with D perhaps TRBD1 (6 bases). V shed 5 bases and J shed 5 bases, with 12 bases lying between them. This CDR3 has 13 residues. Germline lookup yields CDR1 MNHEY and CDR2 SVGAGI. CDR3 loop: CASSDRIGTEAFF. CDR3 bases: TGTGCCAGCAGTGACAGGATAGGGACTGAAGCTTTCTTT.

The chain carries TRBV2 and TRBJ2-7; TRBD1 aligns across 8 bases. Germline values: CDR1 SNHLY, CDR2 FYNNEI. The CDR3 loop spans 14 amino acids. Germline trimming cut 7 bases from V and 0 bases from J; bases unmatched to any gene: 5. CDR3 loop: CASKRQGNSYEQYF. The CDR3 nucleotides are TGTGCCAGCAAACGACAGGGGAACTCCTACGAGCAGTACTTC. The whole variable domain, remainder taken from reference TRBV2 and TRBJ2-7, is EPEVTQTPSHQVTQMGQEVILRCVPISNHLYFYWYRQILGQKVEFLVSFYNNEISEKSEIFDDQFSVERPDGSNFTLKIRSTKLEDSAMYFCASKRQGNSYEQYFGPGTRLTVT.

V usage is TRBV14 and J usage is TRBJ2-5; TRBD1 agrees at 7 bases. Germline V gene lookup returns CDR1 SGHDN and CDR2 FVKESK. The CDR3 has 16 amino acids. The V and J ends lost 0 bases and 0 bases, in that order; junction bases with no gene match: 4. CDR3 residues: CASSQDTGVHQETQYF. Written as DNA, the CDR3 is TGTGCCAGCAGCCAAGATACAGGGGTCCACCAAGAGACCCAGTACTTC.

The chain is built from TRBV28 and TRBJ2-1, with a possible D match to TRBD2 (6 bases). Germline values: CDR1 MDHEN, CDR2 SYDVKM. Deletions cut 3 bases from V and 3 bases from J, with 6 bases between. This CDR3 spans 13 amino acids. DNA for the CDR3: TGTGCCAGCAGTTTCGGGGGCTACAATGAGCAGTTCTTC. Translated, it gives CASSFGGYNEQFF.

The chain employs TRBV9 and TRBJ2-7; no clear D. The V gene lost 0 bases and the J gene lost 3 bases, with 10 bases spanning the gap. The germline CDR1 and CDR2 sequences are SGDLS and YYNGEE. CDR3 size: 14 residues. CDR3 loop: CASSVGKENYEQYF. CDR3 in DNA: TGTGCCAGCAGCGTAGGGAAGGAGAACTACGAGCAGTACTTC.

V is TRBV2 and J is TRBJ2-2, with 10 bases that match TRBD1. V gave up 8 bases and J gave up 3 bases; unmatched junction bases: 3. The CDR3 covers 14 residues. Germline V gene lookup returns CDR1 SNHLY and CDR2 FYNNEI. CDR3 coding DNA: TGTGCCAGCTCAGGACAGGGGGACACCGGGGAGCTGTTTTTT. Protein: CASSGQGDTGELFF.

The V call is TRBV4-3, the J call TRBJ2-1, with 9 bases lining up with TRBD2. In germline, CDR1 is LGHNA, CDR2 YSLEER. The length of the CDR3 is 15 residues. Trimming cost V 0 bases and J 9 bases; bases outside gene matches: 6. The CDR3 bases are TGCGCCAGCAGCCAAGATGTAGCGGGGGAAGTTGAGCAGTTCTTC. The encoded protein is CASSQDVAGEVEQFF.

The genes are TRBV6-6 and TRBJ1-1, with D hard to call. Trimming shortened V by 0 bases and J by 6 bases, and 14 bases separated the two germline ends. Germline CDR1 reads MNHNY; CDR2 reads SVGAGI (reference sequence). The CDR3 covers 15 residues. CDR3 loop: CASSYSQPGRSEAFF. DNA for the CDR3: TGTGCCAGCAGTTACTCGCAGCCGGGGAGGTCTGAAGCTTTCTTT.

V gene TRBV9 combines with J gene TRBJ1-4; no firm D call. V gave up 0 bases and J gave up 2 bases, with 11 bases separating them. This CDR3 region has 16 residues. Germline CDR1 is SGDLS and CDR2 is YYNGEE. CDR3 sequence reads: CASSVEGSRTNEKLFF. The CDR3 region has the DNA TGTGCCAGCAGCGTAGAAGGGAGTCGGACTAATGAAAAACTGTTTTTT.